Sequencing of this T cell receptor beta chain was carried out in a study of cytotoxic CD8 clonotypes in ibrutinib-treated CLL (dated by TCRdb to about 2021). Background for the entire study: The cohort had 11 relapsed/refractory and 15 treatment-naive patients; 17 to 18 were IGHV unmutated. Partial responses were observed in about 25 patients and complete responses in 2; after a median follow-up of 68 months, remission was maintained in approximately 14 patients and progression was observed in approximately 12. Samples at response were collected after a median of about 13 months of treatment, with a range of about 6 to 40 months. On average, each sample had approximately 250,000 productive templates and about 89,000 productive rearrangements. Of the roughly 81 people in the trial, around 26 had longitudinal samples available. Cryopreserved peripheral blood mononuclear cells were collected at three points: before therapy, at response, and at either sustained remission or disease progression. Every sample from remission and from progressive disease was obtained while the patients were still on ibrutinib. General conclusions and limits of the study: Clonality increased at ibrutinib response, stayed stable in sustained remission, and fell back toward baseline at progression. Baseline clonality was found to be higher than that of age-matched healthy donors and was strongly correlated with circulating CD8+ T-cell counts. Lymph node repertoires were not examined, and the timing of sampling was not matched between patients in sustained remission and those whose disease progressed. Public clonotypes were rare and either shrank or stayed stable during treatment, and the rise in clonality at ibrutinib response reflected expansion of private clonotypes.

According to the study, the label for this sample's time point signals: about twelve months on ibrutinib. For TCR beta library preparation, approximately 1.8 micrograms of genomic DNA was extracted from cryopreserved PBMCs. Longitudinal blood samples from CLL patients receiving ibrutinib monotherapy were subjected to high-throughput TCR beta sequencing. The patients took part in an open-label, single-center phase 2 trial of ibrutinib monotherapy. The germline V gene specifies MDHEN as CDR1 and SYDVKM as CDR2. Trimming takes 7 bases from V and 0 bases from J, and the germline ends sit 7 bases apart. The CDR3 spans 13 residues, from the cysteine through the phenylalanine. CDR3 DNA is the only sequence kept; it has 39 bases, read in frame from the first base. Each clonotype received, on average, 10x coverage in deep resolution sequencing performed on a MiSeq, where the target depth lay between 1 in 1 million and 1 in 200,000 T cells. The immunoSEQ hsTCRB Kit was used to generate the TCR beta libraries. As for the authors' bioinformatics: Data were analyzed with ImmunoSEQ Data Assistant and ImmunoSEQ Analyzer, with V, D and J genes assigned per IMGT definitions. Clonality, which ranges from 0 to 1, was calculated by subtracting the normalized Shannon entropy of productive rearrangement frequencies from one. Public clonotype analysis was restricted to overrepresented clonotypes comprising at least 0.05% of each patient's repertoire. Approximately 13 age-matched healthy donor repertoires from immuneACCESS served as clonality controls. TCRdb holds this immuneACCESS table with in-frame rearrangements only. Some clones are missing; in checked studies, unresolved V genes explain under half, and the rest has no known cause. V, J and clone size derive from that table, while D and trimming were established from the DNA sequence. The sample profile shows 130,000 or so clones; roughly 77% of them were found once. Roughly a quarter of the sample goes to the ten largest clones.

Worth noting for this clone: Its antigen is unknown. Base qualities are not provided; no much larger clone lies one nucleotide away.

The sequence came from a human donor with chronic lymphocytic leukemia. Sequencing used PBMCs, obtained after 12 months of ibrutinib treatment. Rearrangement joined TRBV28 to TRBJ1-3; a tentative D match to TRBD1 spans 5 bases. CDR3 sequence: CASTQDSGNTIYF. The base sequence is TGTGCCAGCACACAGGACTCTGGAAACACCATATATTTT.